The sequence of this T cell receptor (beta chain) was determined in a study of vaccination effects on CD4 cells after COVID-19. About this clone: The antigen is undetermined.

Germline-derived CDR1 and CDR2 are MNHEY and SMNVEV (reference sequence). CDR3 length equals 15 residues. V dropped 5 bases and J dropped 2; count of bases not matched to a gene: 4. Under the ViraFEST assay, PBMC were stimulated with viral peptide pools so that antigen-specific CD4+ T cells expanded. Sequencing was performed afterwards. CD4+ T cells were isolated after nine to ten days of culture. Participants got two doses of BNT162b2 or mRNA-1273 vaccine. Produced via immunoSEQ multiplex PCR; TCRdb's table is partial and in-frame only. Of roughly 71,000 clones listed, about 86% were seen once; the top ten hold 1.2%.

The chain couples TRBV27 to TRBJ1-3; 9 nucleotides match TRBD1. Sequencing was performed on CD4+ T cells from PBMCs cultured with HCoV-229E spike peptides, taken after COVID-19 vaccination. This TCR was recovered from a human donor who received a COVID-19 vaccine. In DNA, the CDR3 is TGTGCCAGCAGTAGGACAGGGGACGCTGGAAACACCATATATTTT. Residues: CASSRTGDAGNTIYF.